The present T cell receptor beta chain was sequenced within a study of OX40 agonist ivuxolimab in advanced cancers. Whole-study context: Mean age 60 years, range about 23 to 80; 82.7% male.

Data came from immunoSEQ multiplex PCR; TCRdb stores just in-frame clones and leaves some out. The sample has 80,000 to 100,000 clones, about 85% seen once. The CDR3 has 14 amino acids. The germline gives CDR1 SEHNR, CDR2 FQNEAQ (reference sequence). Trimming shortened V by 1 base and J by 6 bases, and 12 bases separated the two germline ends. Broader study findings: Partial responders at 0.1-3.0 mg/kg showed near-lowest clonal expansion. There were also nonresponders showing low normalized T-cell clonal expansion.

On this clone itself: Its antigen remains unidentified.

The TCR was taken from an adult with an advanced solid tumor such as melanoma, head and neck, liver or kidney cancer. This sample comprised CD4+ or CD8+ T cells sorted from blood, obtained in a trial of the OX40 agonist ivuxolimab. The chain couples TRBV7-9 to TRBJ2-5; D call uncertain. CDR3 DNA: TGTGCCAGCAGCTTAGATGACCTACTCAAGACCCAGTACTTC. This gives the protein CASSLDDLLKTQYF.